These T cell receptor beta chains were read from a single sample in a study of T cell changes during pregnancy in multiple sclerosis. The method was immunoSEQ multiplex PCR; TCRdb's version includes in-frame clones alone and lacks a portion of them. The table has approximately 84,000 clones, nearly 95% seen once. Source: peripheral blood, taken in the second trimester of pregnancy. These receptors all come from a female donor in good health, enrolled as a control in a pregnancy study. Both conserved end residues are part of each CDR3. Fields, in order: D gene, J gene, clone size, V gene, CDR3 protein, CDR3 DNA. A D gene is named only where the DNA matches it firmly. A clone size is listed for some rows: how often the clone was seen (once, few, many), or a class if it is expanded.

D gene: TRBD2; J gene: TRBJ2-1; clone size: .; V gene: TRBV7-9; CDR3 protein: CASSLDSGINEQFF; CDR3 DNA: TGTGCCAGCAGCTTAGATAGCGGGATAAATGAGCAGTTCTTC
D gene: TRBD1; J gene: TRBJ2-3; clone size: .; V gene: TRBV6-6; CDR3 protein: CASSYSPGGKGDTQYF; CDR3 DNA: TGTGCCAGCAGTTACTCGCCAGGGGGCAAGGGAGATACGCAGTATTTT
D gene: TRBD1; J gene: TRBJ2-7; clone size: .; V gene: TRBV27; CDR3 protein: CASRLNSGTGDYEQYF; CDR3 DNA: TGTGCCAGCAGACTTAACTCCGGGACAGGTGACTACGAGCAGTACTTC
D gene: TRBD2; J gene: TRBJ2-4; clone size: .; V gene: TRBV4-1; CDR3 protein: CASSQDRLAGINIQYF; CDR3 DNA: TGCGCCAGCAGCCAAGATCGGCTAGCGGGAATAAACATTCAGTACTTC
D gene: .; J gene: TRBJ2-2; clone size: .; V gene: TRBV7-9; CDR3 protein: CASSLGGRDTGELFF; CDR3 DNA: TGTGCCAGCAGCTTAGGAGGGAGAGACACCGGGGAGCTGTTTTTT
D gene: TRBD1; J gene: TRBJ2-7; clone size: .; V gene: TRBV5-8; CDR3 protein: CASRNRGQHYEQYF; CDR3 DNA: TGTGCCAGCAGAAATAGGGGACAGCACTACGAGCAGTACTTC
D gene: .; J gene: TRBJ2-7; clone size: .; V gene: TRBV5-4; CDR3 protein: CASSGGLSYEQYF; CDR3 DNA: TGTGCCAGCAGCGGAGGGTTGTCCTACGAGCAGTACTTC
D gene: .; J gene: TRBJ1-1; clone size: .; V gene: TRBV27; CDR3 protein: CASSFLRTEAFF; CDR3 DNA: TGTGCCAGCAGTTTCCTTAGGACAGAAGCTTTCTTT
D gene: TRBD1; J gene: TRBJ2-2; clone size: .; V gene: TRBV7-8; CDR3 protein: CASSPGQLGELFF; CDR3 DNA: TGTGCCAGCAGCCCGGGACAGTTGGGGGAGCTGTTTTTT
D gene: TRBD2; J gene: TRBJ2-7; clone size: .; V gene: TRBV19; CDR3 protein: CASRNKREGRYEQYF; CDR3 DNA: TGTGCCAGTAGGAACAAGCGGGAGGGCCGGTACGAGCAGTACTTC
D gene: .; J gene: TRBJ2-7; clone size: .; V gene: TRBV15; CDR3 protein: CATSRDRGRTYEQYF; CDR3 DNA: TGTGCCACCAGCAGAGATCGGGGGAGAACCTACGAGCAGTACTTC
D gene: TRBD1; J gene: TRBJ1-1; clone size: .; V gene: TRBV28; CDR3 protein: CASSLGGQGDTEAFF; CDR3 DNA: TGTGCCAGCAGTTTAGGGGGACAGGGAGACACTGAAGCTTTCTTT
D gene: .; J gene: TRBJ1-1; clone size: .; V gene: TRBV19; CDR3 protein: CASTGSSMGTEAFF; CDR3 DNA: TGTGCCAGTACTGGGAGCTCCATGGGCACTGAAGCTTTCTTT
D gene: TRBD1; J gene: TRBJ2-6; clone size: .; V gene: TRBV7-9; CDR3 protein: CASSSGQGDSGANVLTF; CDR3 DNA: TGTGCCAGCAGCTCAGGACAGGGAGACTCTGGGGCCAACGTCCTGACTTTC
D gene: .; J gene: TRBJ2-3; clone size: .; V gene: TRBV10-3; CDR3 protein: CAISARLIGIDTQYF; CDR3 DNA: TGTGCCATCAGTGCTCGGCTGATCGGGATAGATACGCAGTATTTT
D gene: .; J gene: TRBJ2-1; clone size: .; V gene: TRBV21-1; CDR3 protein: CASSKLDPGHAYNEQFF; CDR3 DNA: TGTGCCAGCAGCAAACTCGACCCGGGTCACGCCTACAATGAGCAGTTCTTC
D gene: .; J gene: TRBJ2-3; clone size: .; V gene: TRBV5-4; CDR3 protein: CASSLSPGTDTQYF; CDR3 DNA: TGTGCCAGCAGCTTGTCCCCGGGGACAGATACGCAGTATTTT
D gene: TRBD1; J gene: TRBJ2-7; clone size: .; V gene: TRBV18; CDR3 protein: CASSPNPAQGVNYEQYF; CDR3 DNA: TGTGCCAGCTCACCCAACCCGGCACAGGGGGTAAACTACGAGCAGTACTTC
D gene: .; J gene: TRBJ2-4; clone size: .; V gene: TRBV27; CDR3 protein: CASSKTGNKNIQYF; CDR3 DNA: TGTGCCAGCAGTAAAACAGGGAACAAAAACATTCAGTACTTC
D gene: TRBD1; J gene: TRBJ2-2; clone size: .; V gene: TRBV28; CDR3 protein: CASGTGAGTGELFF; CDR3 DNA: TGTGCCAGCGGGACAGGGGCTGGGACCGGGGAGCTGTTTTTT
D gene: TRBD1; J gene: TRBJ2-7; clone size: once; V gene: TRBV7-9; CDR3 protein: CASTRPGTGSEQYF; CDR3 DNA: TGTGCCAGCACTCGGCCCGGGACAGGTTCCGAGCAGTACTTC
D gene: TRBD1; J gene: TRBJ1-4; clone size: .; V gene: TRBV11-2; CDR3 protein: CASSLGTGAEKLFF; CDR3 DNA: TGTGCCAGCAGCTTAGGGACAGGGGCGGAAAAACTGTTTTTT
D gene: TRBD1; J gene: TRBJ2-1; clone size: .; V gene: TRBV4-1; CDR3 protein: CASSRGQGEQFF; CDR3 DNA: TGCGCCAGCAGCCGGGGACAGGGTGAGCAGTTCTTC
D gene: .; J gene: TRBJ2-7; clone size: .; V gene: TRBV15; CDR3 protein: CATSNWGTYEQYF; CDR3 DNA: TGTGCCACCAGCAACTGGGGCACCTACGAGCAGTACTTC
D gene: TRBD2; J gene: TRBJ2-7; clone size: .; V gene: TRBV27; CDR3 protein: CASSLSSGDSYEQYF; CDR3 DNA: TGTGCCAGCAGTTTATCCAGCGGGGATTCCTACGAGCAGTACTTC
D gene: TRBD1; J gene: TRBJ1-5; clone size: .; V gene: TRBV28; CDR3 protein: CASRGTGGRGNQPQHF; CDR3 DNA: TGTGCCAGCAGGGGGACAGGGGGTCGCGGCAATCAGCCCCAGCATTTT
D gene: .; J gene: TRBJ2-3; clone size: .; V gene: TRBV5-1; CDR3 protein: CASRLSASANTQYF; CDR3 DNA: TGCGCCAGCAGGTTGTCGGCTAGCGCGAATACGCAGTATTTT
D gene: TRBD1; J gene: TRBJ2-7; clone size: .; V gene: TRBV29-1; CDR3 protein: CSVRDSSYEQYF; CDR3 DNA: TGCAGCGTGAGGGACAGTTCCTACGAGCAGTACTTC
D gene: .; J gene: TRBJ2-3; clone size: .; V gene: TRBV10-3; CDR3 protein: CAISSGPDTQYF; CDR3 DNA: TGTGCCATCAGCAGCGGGCCAGATACGCAGTATTTT
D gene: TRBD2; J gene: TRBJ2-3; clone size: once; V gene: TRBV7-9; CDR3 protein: CASSPTTPGTRISDTQYF; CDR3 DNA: TGTGCCAGCAGCCCTACAACCCCCGGGACTAGGATATCGGATACGCAGTATTTT
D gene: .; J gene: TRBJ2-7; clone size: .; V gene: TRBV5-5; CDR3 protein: CASRRTVSSYEQYF; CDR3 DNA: TGTGCCAGCAGACGGACAGTGAGCTCCTACGAGCAGTACTTC
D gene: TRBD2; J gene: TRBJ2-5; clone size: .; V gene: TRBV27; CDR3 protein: CASSLMGGWKETQYF; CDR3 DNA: TGTGCCAGCAGCCTAATGGGGGGGTGGAAAGAGACCCAGTACTTC
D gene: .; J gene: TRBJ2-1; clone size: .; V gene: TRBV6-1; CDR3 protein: CASSEGAVWNEQFF; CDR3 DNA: TGTGCCAGCAGTGAGGGGGCGGTCTGGAATGAGCAGTTCTTC
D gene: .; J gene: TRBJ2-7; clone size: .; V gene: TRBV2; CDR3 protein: CASSEAAYEQYF; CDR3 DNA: TGTGCCAGCAGTGAGGCAGCCTACGAGCAGTACTTC
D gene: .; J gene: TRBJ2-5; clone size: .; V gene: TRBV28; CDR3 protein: CASSFRGGVKKTQYF; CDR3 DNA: TGTGCCAGCAGTTTCAGGGGAGGGGTGAAGAAGACCCAGTACTTC
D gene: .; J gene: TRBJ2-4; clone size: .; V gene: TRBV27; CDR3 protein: CASSFFGQGISKNIQYF; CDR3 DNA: TGTGCCAGCAGTTTTTTTGGGCAGGGAATATCCAAAAACATTCAGTACTTC
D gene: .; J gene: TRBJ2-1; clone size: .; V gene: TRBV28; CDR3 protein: CASSWTGGTYNEQFF; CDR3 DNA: TGTGCCAGCAGTTGGACAGGAGGGACCTACAATGAGCAGTTCTTC